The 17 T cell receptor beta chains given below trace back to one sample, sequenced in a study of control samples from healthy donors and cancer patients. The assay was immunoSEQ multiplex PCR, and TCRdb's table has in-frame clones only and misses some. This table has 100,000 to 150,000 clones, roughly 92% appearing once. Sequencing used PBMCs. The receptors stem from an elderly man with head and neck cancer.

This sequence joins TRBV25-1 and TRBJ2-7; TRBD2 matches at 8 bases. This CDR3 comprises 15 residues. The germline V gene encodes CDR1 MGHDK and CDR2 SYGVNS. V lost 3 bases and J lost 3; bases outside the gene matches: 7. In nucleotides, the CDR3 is TGTGCCAGCAGTGACCCTCGGGGGGGGGACTACGAGCAGTACTTC. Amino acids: CASSDPRGGDYEQYF.

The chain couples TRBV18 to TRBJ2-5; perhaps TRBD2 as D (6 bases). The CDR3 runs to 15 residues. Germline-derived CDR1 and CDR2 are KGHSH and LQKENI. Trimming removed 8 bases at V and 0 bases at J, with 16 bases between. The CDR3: CASAASGWYQETQYF. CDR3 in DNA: TGTGCCAGCGCAGCGAGCGGGTGGTACCAAGAGACCCAGTACTTC.

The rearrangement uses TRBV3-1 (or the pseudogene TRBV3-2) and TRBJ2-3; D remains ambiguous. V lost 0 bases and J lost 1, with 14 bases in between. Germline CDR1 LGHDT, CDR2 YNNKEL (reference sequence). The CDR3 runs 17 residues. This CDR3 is CASSQDSFWVGTDTQYF. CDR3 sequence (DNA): TGTGCCAGCAGCCAAGATAGTTTCTGGGTGGGCACAGATACGCAGTATTTT.

DNA of the CDR3: TGTGCCAGCAGTCCGGGGACAGGGAGCACAGATACGCAGTATTTT. It translates to CASSPGTGSTDTQYF. The V call is TRBV6-2 or TRBV6-3, the J call TRBJ2-3, with 9 bases identical to TRBD1. Trimming at V came to 5 bases and at J to 0 bases, leaving 3 bases not matched to a gene. CDR1 MNHEY and CDR2 SVGEGT come from the germline V gene. There are 15 residues in the CDR3.

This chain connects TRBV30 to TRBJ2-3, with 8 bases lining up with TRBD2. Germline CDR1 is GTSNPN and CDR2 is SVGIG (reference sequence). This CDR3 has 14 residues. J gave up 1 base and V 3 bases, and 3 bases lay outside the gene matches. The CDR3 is CAWSRSGGTDTQYF. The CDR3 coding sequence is TGTGCCTGGAGCCGTAGCGGGGGCACAGATACGCAGTATTTT.

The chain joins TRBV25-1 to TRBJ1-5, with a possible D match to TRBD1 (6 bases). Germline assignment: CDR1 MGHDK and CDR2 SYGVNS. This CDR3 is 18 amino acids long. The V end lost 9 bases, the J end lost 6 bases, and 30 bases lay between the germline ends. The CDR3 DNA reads TGTGCCAGGAGGAGAGTTGAGGGGGGTAGTTATGAAGTTCAGCCCCAGCATTTT. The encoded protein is CARRRVEGGSYEVQPQHF.

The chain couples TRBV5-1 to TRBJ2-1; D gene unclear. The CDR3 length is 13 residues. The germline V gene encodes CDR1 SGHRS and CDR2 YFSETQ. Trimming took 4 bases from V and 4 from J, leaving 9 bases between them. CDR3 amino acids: CASSLLGYNEQFF. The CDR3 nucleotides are TGCGCCAGCAGCCTTCTAGGGTACAATGAGCAGTTCTTC.

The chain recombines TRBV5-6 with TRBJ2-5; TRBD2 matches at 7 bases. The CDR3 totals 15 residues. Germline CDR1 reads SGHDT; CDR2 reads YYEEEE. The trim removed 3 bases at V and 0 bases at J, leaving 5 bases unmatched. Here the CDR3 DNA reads TGTGCCAGCAGCTCTAGCGGAGGGTACCAAGAGACCCAGTACTTC. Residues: CASSSSGGYQETQYF.

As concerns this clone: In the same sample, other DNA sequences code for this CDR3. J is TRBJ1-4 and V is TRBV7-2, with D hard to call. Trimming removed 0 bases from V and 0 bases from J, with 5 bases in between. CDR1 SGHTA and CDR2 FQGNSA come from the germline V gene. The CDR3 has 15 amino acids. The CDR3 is CASSLAGSTNEKLFF. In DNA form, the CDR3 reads TGTGCCAGCAGCTTAGCGGGGTCAACTAATGAAAAACTGTTTTTT.

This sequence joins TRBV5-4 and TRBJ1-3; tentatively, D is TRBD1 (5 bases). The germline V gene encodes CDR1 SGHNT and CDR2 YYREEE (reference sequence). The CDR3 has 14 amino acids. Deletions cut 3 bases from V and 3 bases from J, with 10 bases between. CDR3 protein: CASSSTESGNTIYF. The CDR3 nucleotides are TGTGCCAGCAGCTCGACAGAAAGTGGAAACACCATATATTTT.

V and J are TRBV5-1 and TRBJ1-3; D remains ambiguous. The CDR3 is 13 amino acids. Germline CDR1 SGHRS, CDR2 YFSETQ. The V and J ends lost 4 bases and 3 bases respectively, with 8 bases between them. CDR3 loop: CASSLDGGNTIYF. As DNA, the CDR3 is TGCGCCAGCAGCCTGGACGGTGGAAACACCATATATTTT. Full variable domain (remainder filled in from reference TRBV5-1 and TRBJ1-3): KAGVTQTPRYLIKTRGQQVTLSCSPISGHRSVSWYQQTPGQGLQFLFEYFSETQRNKGNFPGRFSGRQFSNSRSEMNVSTLELGDSALYLCASSLDGGNTIYFGEGSWLTVV.

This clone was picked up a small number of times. The CDR3: CASSPPGRSEKLFF. CDR3 DNA: TGCGCCAGCAGCCCCCCCGGTCGGTCTGAAAAACTGTTTTTT. The rearrangement uses TRBV5-1 and TRBJ1-4; D not resolved. Germline values: CDR1 SGHRS, CDR2 YFSETQ. Trimming stripped 4 bases from V and 7 bases from J, with 14 bases between. The CDR3 has 14 residues.

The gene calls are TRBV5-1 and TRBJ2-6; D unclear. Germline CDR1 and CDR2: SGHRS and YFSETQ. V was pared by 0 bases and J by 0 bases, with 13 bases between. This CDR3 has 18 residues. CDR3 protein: CASSLDEQISSGANVLTF. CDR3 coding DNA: TGCGCCAGCAGCTTGGATGAACAGATTAGCTCTGGGGCCAACGTCCTGACTTTC.

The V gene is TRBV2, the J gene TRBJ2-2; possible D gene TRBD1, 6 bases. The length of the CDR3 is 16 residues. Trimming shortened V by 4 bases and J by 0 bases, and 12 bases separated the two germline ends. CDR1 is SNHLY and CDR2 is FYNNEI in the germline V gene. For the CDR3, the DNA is TGTGCCAGCAGTGCTCTAGGGGGAGCGAACACCGGGGAGCTGTTTTTT. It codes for CASSALGGANTGELFF.

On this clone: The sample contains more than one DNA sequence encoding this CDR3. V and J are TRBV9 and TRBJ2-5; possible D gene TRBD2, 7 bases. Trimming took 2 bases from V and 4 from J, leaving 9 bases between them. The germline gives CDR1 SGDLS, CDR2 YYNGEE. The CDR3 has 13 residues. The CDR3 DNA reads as TGTGCCAGCAGCGTGGGAGGGGGAGAGACCCAGTACTTC. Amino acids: CASSVGGGETQYF.

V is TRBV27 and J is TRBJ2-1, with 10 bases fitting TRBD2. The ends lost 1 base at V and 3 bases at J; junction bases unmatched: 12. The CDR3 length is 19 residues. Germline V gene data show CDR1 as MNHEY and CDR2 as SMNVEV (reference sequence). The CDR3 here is CASSLLTPVAGGLYNEQFF. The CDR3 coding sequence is TGTGCCAGCAGTTTATTAACCCCAGTAGCGGGAGGCCTCTACAATGAGCAGTTCTTC.

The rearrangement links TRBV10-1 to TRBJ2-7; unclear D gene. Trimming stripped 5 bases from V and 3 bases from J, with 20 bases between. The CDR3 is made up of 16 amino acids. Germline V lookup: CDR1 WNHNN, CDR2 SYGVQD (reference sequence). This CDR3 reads CASSPSLAADSYEQYF. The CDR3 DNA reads TGCGCCAGCAGTCCCTCCCTTGCGGCCGATAGCTACGAGCAGTACTTC.